The next 10 T cell receptor beta chains were all read from a single sample in a study of vaccination and CD4 T cells after COVID-19. These TCRs' antigens remain unknown. An Oncomine TCR Beta short-read assay was used to sequence the DNA from cultured CD4+ T cells. From the PCR reads, TCRdb called clonotypes with MiXCR, one entry per CDR3 protein. The data hold 15,000 to 20,000 distinct CDR3 sequences, with around 50% observed a single time. Treatment given: roughly ten-day PBMC culture with coronavirus spike peptide pools or control peptides (ViraFEST assay). Source material: cultured CD4+ T cells from blood. These TCRs come from a human donor with COVID-19.

This clonotype was seen just once. The chain recombines TRBV11-3 with TRBJ2-1; weak D call: TRBD1 (5 bases). Germline V CDR1 and CDR2: SGHNT, YENEEA. This CDR3 comprises 14 residues. Trimming took off 5 bases at V and 6 bases at J, with 14 bases between the two ends. The CDR3 nucleotides are TGTGCCAGCAGCCAAGGGGCAGGTTCCAATGAGCAGTTCTTC. Translation gives CASSQGAGSNEQFF. Full variable domain (rest looked up from reference TRBV11-3 and TRBJ2-1): EAGVVQSPRYKIIEKKQPVAFWCNPISGHNTLYWYLQNLGQGPELLIRYENEEAVDDSQLPKDRFSAERLKGVDSTLKIQPAELGDSAVYLCASSQGAGSNEQFFGPGTRLTVL.

The chain uses TRBV11-3 and TRBJ2-4; 7 bases match TRBD1. J lost 6 bases, V lost 5 bases, and 4 bases had no gene match. In germline, CDR1 is SGHNT, CDR2 YENEEA. This CDR3 contains 13 residues. CDR3 DNA: TGTGCCAGCAGCCGGGACAGCCTAAACATTCAGTACTTC. Protein sequence: CASSRDSLNIQYF.

The chain links TRBV7-3 to TRBJ1-2; possible D gene TRBD1, 5 bases. The V gene lost 2 bases and the J gene lost 4 bases, with 17 bases spanning the gap. CDR3 length equals 16 residues. The germline gives CDR1 SGHTA, CDR2 FQGTGA. The CDR3 region is CASSLDGAGSSYGYTF. The CDR3 DNA reads as TGTGCCAGCAGCTTAGACGGTGCAGGGAGTAGCTATGGCTACACCTTC.

In DNA, the CDR3 is TGTGCCAGTAGTACGTCAGGGGGGGACACTGAAGCTTTCTTT. It specifies CASSTSGGDTEAFF. The J gene is TRBJ1-1, the V gene TRBV19, with 7 bases matching TRBD1. The CDR3 has 14 residues. Trimming removed 4 bases from V and 3 bases from J; junction bases left unmatched: 5. Per germline, CDR1 LNHDA and CDR2 SQIVND (reference sequence). The full variable domain, completed using reference TRBV19 and TRBJ1-1, is DGGITQSPKYLFRKEGQNVTLSCEQNLNHDAMYWYRQDPGQGLRLIYYSQIVNDFQKGDIAEGYSVSREKKESFPLTVTSAQKNPTAFYLCASSTSGGDTEAFFGQGTRLTVV.

The rearrangement joins TRBV7-9 to TRBJ1-5; 10 bases are shared with TRBD1. This CDR3 is 16 amino acids long. Germline loops: CDR1 SEHNR, CDR2 FQNEAQ (reference sequence). J gave up 7 bases and V 1 base, and 7 bases lay outside the gene matches. CDR3 sequence (DNA): TGTGCCAGCAGCTTAGGAGACAGGGGGCGAAGGCAGCCCCAGCATTTT. It codes for CASSLGDRGRRQPQHF.

The chain recombines TRBV15 with TRBJ2-1, with TRBD1 matching over 9 bases. The V and J ends lost 3 bases and 1 base, in that order; junction bases with no gene match: 1. Germline lookup yields CDR1 LNHNV and CDR2 YYDKDF (reference sequence). There are 15 residues in the CDR3. CDR3 bases: TGTGCCACCAGCAGCGGGACAGGGTCCTACAATGAGCAGTTCTTC. It translates to CATSSGTGSYNEQFF.

This clonotype came up a few times. The V and J genes are TRBV6-1 and TRBJ1-3, with D perhaps matching TRBD1 (6 bases). The ends were cut back, 6 bases at V and 1 base at J, with 19 bases in the middle. Germline lookup yields CDR1 MNHNS and CDR2 SASEGT. This CDR3 region has 17 residues. The DNA for the CDR3 is TGTGCCAGCAGACGGAACCGACAGGACTCTTCTGGAAACACCATATATTTT. Its protein product is CASRRNRQDSSGNTIYF.

This chain uses TRBV6-4 with TRBJ1-2, with 7 bases lining up with TRBD1. The CDR3 extends over 14 amino acids. J gave up 6 bases and V 5 bases, and 9 bases lay outside the gene matches. Germline V CDR1 and CDR2: MRHNA, SNTAGT. The CDR3 sequence is CASSQQGSLDGYTF. In nucleotides, the CDR3 is TGTGCCAGCAGTCAACAGGGGAGTTTGGATGGCTACACCTTC.

The chain has TRBV12-3 or TRBV12-4 and TRBJ1-5; perhaps TRBD1 as D (6 bases). The germline V and J ends were trimmed by 5 bases and 9 bases, with 14 bases remaining between them. This CDR3 is 13 amino acids long. The CDR3 DNA follows: TGTGCCAGCAGTCTACAGGGAGGTCCGCCCCAGCATTTT. Translating it yields CASSLQGGPPQHF.

V usage is TRBV20-1 and J usage is TRBJ2-6; D is ambiguous. This CDR3 contains 13 residues. Germline V gene lookup returns CDR1 DFQATT and CDR2 SNEGSKA (reference sequence). The V and J ends lost 4 bases and 3 bases respectively, with 7 bases between them. CDR3 coding DNA: TGCAGTGCTAACCGGGTTGGGGCCAACGTCCTGACTTTC. Its translation: CSANRVGANVLTF.